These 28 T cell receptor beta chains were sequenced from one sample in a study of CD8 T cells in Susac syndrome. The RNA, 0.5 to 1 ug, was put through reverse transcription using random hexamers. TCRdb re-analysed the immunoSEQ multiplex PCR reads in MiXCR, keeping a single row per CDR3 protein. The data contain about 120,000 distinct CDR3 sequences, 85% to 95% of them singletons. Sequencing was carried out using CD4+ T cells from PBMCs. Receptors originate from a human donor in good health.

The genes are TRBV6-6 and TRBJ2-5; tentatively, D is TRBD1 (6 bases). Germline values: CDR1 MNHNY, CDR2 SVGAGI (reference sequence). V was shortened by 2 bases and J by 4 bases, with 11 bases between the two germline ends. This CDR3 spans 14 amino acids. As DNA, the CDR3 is TGTGCCAGCAGTTACCAGGGGACGGGAGAGACCCAGTACTTC. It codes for CASSYQGTGETQYF.

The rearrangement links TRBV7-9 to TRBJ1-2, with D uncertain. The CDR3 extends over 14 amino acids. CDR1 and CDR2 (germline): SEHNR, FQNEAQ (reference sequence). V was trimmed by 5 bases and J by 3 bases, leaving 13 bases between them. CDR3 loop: CASSPGGVDYGYTF. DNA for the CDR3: TGTGCCAGCAGCCCCGGTGGGGTTGACTATGGCTACACCTTC.

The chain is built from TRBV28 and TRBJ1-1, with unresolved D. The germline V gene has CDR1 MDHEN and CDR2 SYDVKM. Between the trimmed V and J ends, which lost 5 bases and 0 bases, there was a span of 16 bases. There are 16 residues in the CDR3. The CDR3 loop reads CASSPPEGIMNTEAFF. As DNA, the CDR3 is TGTGCCAGCAGTCCCCCTGAGGGTATCATGAACACTGAAGCTTTCTTT.

CDR3 residues: CSASPSRVNEQFF. For the CDR3, the DNA is TGCAGTGCTAGCCCGTCACGGGTCAATGAGCAGTTCTTC. The rearrangement uses TRBV20-1 and TRBJ2-1; D gene ambiguous. Trimming cost V 3 bases and J 6 bases, with 12 bases left between them. CDR3 length equals 13 residues. Germline lookup yields CDR1 DFQATT and CDR2 SNEGSKA (reference sequence).

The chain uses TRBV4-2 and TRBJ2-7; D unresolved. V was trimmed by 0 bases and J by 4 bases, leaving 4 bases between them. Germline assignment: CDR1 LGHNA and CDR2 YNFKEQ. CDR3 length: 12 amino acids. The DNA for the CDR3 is TGTGCCAGCAGCCAAGAGAGGTACGAGCAGTACTTC. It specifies CASSQERYEQYF.

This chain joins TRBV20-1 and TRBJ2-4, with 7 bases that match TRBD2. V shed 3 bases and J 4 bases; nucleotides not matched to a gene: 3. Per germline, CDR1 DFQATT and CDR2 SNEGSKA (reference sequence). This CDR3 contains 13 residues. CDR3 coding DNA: TGCAGTGCTAGGGGCGGGGGTAAAAACATTCAGTACTTC. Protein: CSARGGGKNIQYF.

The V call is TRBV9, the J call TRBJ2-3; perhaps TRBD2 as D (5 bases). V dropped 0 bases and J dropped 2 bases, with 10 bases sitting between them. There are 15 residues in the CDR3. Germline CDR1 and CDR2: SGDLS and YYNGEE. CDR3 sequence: CASSVASGTTDTQYF. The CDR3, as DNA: TGTGCCAGCAGCGTAGCATCGGGAACCACAGATACGCAGTATTTT.

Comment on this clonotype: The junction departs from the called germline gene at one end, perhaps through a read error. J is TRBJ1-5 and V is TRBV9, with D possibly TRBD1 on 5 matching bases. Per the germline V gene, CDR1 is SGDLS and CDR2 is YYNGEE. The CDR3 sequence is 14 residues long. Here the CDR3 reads CASSVGTLNQPRHF. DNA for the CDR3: TGTGCCAGCAGCGTGGGGACGCTCAATCAGCCCCGGCATTTT.

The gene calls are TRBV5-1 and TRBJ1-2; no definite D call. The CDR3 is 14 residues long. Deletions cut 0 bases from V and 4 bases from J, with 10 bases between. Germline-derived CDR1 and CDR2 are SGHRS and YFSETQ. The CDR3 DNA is TGCGCCAGCAGCTTGGCCGCCGTCCTCTATGGCTACACCTTC. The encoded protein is CASSLAAVLYGYTF.

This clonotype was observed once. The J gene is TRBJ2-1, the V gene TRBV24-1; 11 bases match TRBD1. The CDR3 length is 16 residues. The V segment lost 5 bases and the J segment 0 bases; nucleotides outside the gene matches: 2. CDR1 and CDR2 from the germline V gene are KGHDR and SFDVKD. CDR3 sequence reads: CATSAGQGASYNEQFF. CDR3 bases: TGTGCCACCAGTGCTGGACAGGGGGCCTCCTACAATGAGCAGTTCTTC.

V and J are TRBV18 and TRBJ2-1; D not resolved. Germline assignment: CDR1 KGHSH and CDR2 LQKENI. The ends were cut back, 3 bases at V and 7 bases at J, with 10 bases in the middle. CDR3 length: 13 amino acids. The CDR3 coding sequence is TGTGCCAGCTCACCGGTTTCGGGTAATGAGCAGTTCTTC. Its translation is CASSPVSGNEQFF.

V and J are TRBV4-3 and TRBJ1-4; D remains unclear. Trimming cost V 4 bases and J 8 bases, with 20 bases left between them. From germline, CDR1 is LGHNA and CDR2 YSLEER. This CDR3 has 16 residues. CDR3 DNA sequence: TGCGCCAGCAGCCCAATCCGCGGCAGTCTTGACGAAAAACTGTTTTTT. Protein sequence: CASSPIRGSLDEKLFF.

The CDR3 loop is CASSHGQVRNYGYTF. In DNA, the CDR3 is TGTGCCAGCAGCCATGGGCAGGTTCGTAACTATGGCTACACCTTC. The genes are TRBV3-1 and TRBJ1-2; D unclear. V was pared by 3 bases and J by 1 base, with 12 bases between. CDR3 length: 15 amino acids. CDR1 and CDR2 from the germline V gene are LGHDT and YNNKEL (reference sequence).

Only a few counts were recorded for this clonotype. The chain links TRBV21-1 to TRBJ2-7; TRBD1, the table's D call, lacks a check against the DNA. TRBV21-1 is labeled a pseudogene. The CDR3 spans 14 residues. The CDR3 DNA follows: TGTGCCAGCAGCACCCCGCAGGGGGCTTACGAGCAGTACTTC. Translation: CASSTPQGAYEQYF.

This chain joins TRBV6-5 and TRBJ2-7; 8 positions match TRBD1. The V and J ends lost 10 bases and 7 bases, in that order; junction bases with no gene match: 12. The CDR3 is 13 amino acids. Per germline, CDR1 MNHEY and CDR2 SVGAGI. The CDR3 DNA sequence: TGTGCCACCCTCGGACAGGGTCGAGGGGAGCAGTACTTC. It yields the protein CATLGQGRGEQYF.

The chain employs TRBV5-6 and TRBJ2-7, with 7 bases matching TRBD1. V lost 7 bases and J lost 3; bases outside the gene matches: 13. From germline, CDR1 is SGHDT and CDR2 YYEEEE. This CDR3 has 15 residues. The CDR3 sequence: CASGTEGQAYYEQYF. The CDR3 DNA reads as TGTGCCAGCGGCACTGAAGGACAGGCTTACTACGAGCAGTACTTC.

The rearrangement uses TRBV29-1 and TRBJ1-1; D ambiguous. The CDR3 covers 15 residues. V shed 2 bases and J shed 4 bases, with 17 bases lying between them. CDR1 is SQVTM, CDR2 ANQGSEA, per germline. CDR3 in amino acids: CSVERSSRPGTEAFF. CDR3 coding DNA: TGCAGCGTTGAAAGGTCAAGCAGGCCGGGCACTGAAGCTTTCTTT.

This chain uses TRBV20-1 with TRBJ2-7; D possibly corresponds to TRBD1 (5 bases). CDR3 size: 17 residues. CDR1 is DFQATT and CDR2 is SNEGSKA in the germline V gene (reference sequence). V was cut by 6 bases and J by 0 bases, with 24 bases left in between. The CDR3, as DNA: TGCAGTGCGCGAGCGCTAATGGACACCCGCAGCTCCTACGAGCAGTACTTC. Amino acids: CSARALMDTRSSYEQYF.

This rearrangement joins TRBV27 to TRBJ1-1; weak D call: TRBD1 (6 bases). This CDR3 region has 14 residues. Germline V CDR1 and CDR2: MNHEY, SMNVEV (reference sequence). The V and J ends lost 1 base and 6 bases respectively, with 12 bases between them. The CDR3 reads CASSLFPGAPEAFF. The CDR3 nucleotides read TGTGCCAGCAGTTTATTTCCGGGGGCCCCTGAAGCTTTCTTT.

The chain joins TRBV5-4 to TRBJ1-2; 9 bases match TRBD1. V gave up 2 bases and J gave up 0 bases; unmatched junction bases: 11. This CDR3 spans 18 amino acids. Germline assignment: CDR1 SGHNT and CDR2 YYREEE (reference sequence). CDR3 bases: TGTGCCAGCAGCTTAGAGCCGGGACAGGGAGCAACTAACTATGGCTACACCTTC. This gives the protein CASSLEPGQGATNYGYTF.

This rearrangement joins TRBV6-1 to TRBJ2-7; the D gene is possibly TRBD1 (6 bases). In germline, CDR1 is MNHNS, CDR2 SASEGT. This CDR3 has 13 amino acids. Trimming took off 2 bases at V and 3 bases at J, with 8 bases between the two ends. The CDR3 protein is CASSENRVYEQYF. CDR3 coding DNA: TGTGCCAGCAGTGAAAACAGGGTCTACGAGCAGTACTTC.

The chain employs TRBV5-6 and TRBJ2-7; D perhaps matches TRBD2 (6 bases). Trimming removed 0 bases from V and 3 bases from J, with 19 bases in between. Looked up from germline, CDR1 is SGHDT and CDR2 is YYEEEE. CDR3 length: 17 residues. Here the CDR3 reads CASSLGLDPWMNYEQYF. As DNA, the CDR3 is TGTGCCAGCAGCTTGGGACTAGACCCTTGGATGAACTACGAGCAGTACTTC.

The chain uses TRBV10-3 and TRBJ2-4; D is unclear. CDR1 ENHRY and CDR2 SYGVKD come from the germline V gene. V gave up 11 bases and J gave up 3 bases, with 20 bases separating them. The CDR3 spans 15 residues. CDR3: CAAAGSVMGKNIQYF. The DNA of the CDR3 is TGTGCCGCCGCTGGGTCCGTTATGGGCAAAAACATTCAGTACTTC.

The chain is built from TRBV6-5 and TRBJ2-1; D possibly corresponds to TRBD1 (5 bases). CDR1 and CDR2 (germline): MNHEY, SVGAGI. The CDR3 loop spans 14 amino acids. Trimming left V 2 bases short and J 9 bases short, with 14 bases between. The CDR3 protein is CASSYGALRREQFF. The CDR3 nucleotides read TGTGCCAGCAGTTACGGGGCGCTACGGCGTGAGCAGTTCTTC.

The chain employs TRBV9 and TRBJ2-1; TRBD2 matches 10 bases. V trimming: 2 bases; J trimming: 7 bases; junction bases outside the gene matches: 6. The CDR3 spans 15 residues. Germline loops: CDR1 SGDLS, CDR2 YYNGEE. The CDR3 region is CASSVSSGSINEQFF. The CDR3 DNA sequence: TGTGCCAGCAGCGTTTCTAGCGGGAGTATAAATGAGCAGTTCTTC.

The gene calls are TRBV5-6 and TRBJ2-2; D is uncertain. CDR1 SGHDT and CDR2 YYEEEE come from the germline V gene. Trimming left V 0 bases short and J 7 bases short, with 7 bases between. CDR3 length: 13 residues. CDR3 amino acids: CASSLDPVGELFF. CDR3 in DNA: TGTGCCAGCAGCTTGGATCCGGTCGGGGAGCTGTTTTTT. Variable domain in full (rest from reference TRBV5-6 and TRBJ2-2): DAGVTQSPTHLIKTRGQQVTLRCSPKSGHDTVSWYQQALGQGPQFIFQYYEEEERQRGNFPDRFSGHQFPNYSSELNVNALLLGDSALYLCASSLDPVGELFFGEGSRLTVL.

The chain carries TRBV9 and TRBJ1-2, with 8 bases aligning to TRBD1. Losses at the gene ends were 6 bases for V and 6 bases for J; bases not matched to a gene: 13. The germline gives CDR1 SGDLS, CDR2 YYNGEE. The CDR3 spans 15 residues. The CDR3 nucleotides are TGTGCCAGCAATGCCTACGGACAGGGTTCCCATGGCTACACCTTC. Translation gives CASNAYGQGSHGYTF.

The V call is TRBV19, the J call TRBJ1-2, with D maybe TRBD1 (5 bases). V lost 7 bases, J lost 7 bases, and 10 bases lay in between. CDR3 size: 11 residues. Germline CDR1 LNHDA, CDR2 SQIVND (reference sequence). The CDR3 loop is CASKGLGGYTF. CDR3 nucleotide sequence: TGTGCCAGTAAGGGGTTAGGTGGCTACACCTTC.